Listed below are T cell receptor beta chains from one sample, sequenced in a study of CD8+ T cells in alopecia areata. Here immunoSEQ multiplex PCR was the method, and the copy in TCRdb shows in-frame clones only, minus some. There are about 210,000 clones in the sample; 50% to 60% occur only once, and 1.6% lies in the top ten. The sample was CD4+ T cells sorted from blood, taken at week 4, from a patient treated with tofacitinib. The receptors derive from a human donor with alopecia areata. Each CDR3 is given with its conserved first and last residue. D genes are given only for firm matches. Where a row states a size, it is once, few, many or the class of an expanded clone; other rows omit it.

length	V	J	D	size	DNA	CDR3
12	TRBV29-1	TRBJ2-1	-	few	TGCAGCGTTAAACCGGGAGACAATGAGCAGTTCTTC	CSVKPGDNEQFF
13	TRBV25-1	TRBJ1-1	-	-	TGTGCCAGCAGTGACCAGGTTTGGACTGAAGCTTTCTTT	CASSDQVWTEAFF
14	TRBV29-1	TRBJ1-1	-	-	TGCAGCGTTCATGTAGGAGGGGCGCACACTGAAGCTTTCTTT	CSVHVGGAHTEAFF
12	TRBV30	TRBJ1-2	-	-	TGTGCCTGGAGTCCCGTTACAGGTGGCTACACCTTC	CAWSPVTGGYTF
14	TRBV5-1	TRBJ2-5	-	few	TGCGCCAGCAGCTTGTGGACACCTAAAGAGACCCAGTACTTC	CASSLWTPKETQYF
15	TRBV7-3	TRBJ2-3	-	few	TGTGCCAGCAGCTTAGACGGGCATGGCACAGATACGCAGTATTTT	CASSLDGHGTDTQYF
14	TRBV19	TRBJ2-3	-	-	TGTGCCAGTAGTATATCCGGGGATGGAGATACGCAGTATTTT	CASSISGDGDTQYF
12	TRBV29-1	TRBJ1-5	-	-	TGCAGCGTTGGGGGCCGTAATCAGCCCCAGCATTTT	CSVGGRNQPQHF
12	TRBV25-1	TRBJ1-4	-	-	TGTGCCAGCAAGGAGGGAATCGGAAAACTGTTTTTT	CASKEGIGKLFF
16	TRBV19	TRBJ2-7	-	-	TGTGCCAGTAACGCAAGAGGCGGTGGTCCCTCCTACGAGCAGTACTTC	CASNARGGGPSYEQYF
10	TRBV29-1	TRBJ2-1	-	once	TGCAGCGTTGGGCGGGGTGAGCAGTTCTTC	CSVGRGEQFF
14	TRBV29-1	TRBJ2-1	TRBD1	-	TGCAGCGTGGCGGGACAGGGGGCCTACAATGAGCAGTTCTTC	CSVAGQGAYNEQFF
16	TRBV7-9	TRBJ2-3	-	-	TGTGCCAGCAGCCACGCGGGGGGACAGGGCCCAGATACGCAGTATTTT	CASSHAGGQGPDTQYF
12	TRBV29-1	TRBJ1-2	TRBD1	-	TGCAGCGGGGCTGACAGGGGCTATGGCTACACCTTC	CSGADRGYGYTF
13	TRBV29-1	TRBJ1-1	-	-	TGCAGCGTCGAAGGACTGCTGAACACTGAAGCTTTCTTT	CSVEGLLNTEAFF
17	TRBV12-5	TRBJ1-3	-	few	TGTGCTAGTGGTTCAGTCTTGGGGACCCTCTCTGGAAACACCATATATTTT	CASGSVLGTLSGNTIYF
13	TRBV11-1	TRBJ2-5	-	-	TGTGCCAGCAGCTTGGTTCTCGAAGAGACCCAGTACTTC	CASSLVLEETQYF
14	TRBV9	TRBJ2-1	TRBD2	-	TGTGCCAGCAGCGTAGCGGGGGGGCGCAATGAGCAGTTCTTC	CASSVAGGRNEQFF
16	TRBV5-1	TRBJ2-1	TRBD2	-	TGCGCCAGCAGCTTCTCCAGCGGGGGCTCTTACAATGAGCAGTTCTTC	CASSFSSGGSYNEQFF
14	TRBV11-2	TRBJ2-7	-	-	TGTGCCAGCAGCTTAGGGCTGACCTCCTACGAGCAGTACTTC	CASSLGLTSYEQYF
14	TRBV10-3	TRBJ2-7	-	-	TGTGCCATCAGTGAGGCCGACAGGACGGGCGAGCAGTACTTC	CAISEADRTGEQYF
16	TRBV29-1	TRBJ2-3	TRBD2	-	TGCAGCGTTGAACCCCCACGCGGGGGGCGAACAGATACGCAGTATTTT	CSVEPPRGGRTDTQYF
17	TRBV4-3	TRBJ2-2	TRBD2	few	TGCGCCAGCAGCGAGACTAGCGGGGGGGTCGGCACCGGGGAGCTGTTTTTT	CASSETSGGVGTGELFF
13	TRBV29-1	TRBJ1-1	-	-	TGCAGCGGGCTGAACCAAGGGAATACTGAAGCTTTCTTT	CSGLNQGNTEAFF
15	TRBV9	TRBJ1-2	TRBD1	-	TGTGCCAGCAGCACAACGACAGGGGGCGGCTATGGCTACACCTTC	CASSTTTGGGYGYTF
20	TRBV10-3	TRBJ2-6	-	-	TGTGCCATCAGTGAGTCCCCGGCCGGACAGCGAACGTCTGGGGCCAACGTCCTGACTTTC	CAISESPAGQRTSGANVLTF
14	TRBV6-6	TRBJ2-3	-	-	TGTGCCAGCAGTTCACTAACGTTCACAGATACGCAGTATTTT	CASSSLTFTDTQYF
13	TRBV5-6	TRBJ2-7	-	-	TGTGCCAGCAGGTCACAGCACTTCTACGAGCAGTACTTC	CASRSQHFYEQYF
14	TRBV7-2	TRBJ2-7	TRBD2	-	TGTGCCAGCAGCACCTCGGGGGGAAACTACGAGCAGTACTTC	CASSTSGGNYEQYF
15	TRBV30	TRBJ2-3	-	-	TGTGCCTGGAGTGCCGGACAGTCCACCCCAGATACGCAGTATTTT	CAWSAGQSTPDTQYF
14	TRBV29-1	TRBJ2-5	-	-	TGCAGCGTTGAAGTGAGCCTCTGGGGAGAGACCCAGTACTTC	CSVEVSLWGETQYF
11	TRBV20-1	TRBJ1-1	-	-	TGCAGTGTAAGCGGGGACACTGAAGCTTTCTTT	CSVSGDTEAFF
11	TRBV11-2	TRBJ1-1	-	-	TGTGCCAGCAGCTTATACACTGAAGCTTTCTTT	CASSLYTEAFF
13	TRBV29-1	TRBJ2-3	-	few	TGCAGCGTTAACTCCAGACAGGTAGATACGCAGTATTTT	CSVNSRQVDTQYF
15	TRBV6-6	TRBJ2-7	TRBD1	-	TGTGCCAGCAGTTACTCTCGGGACAGTACCTACGAGCAGTACTTC	CASSYSRDSTYEQYF
14	TRBV5-6	TRBJ2-5	TRBD1	-	TGTGCCAGCAGCAAAACGACAGGGGAAGAGACCCAGTACTTC	CASSKTTGEETQYF
13	TRBV5-4	TRBJ1-2	-	-	TGTGCCAGCAGCGTAACAGCTAACTATGGCTACACCTTC	CASSVTANYGYTF
16	TRBV10-3	TRBJ2-7	TRBD1	few	TGTGCCATCAGCGCCTCACCGGGACAGGGGCCCTACGAGCAGTACTTC	CAISASPGQGPYEQYF
13	TRBV11-2	TRBJ2-1	-	-	TGTGCAAGTACTAGAGGTCTTGACAATGAGCAGTTCTTC	CASTRGLDNEQFF
13	TRBV29-1	TRBJ2-1	-	few	TGCAGCGTGATCAGGGTTGGGGGCAATGAGCAGTTCTTC	CSVIRVGGNEQFF